The present TCR beta chain was sequenced within a study of blood T cells in healthy people across ages. Notes on the study in general: Unsorted PBMC material precluded a definitive naive versus antigen-experienced comparison.

The germline V gene encodes CDR1 MNHEY and CDR2 SMNVEV (reference sequence). The CDR3 has 13 residues. In this sample, this clonotype turned up once. The antigen remains unidentified. A J-beta primer mix and a sample-barcoded 5' primer were used in a second PCR of about 7 to 12 cycles. Tagging of each cDNA molecule was performed by a template-switch adaptor with 12 random nucleotides. TCRdb re-called the 5' RACE reads with MiXCR, one entry per CDR3 protein. The profile shows under 800,000 distinct CDR3 sequences, 35% to 45% of them singletons. Source material: blood. The chain links TRBV27 to TRBJ2-4; 7 positions agree with TRBD1. The J call is uncertain, as TRBJ2-7 better fits the DNA end. The origin of this receptor is an older woman in good health. CDR3 DNA: TGTGCCAGCAGTCATACAGGGGACTACGAGCAGTACTTC. Protein: CASSHTGDYEQYF.